Listed here are 13 T cell receptor beta chains from one sample, sequenced in a study of response to subunit inactivated influenza vaccine. TCRdb itself ran the RT-PCR reads through MiXCR, one entry per CDR3 protein. This repertoire shows about 780,000 distinct CDR3 sequences, less than 20% found once; its top ten account for 9.5% to 13%. The specimen comprised PBMCs from blood, sampled about 5 days after vaccination. These receptors came from a man in his fifties or sixties who received an inactivated influenza vaccine.

The chain links TRBV29-1 to TRBJ2-1; 7 nucleotides line up with TRBD1. V lost 5 bases to trimming and J lost 2 bases; unmatched junction nucleotides: 3. Germline V gene lookup returns CDR1 SQVTM and CDR2 ANQGSEA. The length of the CDR3 is 13 residues. The CDR3 loop is CSVRQGAYNEQFF. CDR3 nucleotides: TGCAGCGTTAGGCAGGGGGCCTACAATGAGCAGTTCTTC.

This clonotype came up once. The genes are TRBV7-2 and TRBJ2-7, with D tentatively TRBD1 or TRBD2 (5 bases each). The CDR3 is 15 residues long. Germline V gives CDR1 SGHTA, CDR2 FQGNSA. Trimming shortened V by 1 base and J by 1 base, and 11 bases separated the two germline ends. The DNA for the CDR3 is TGTGCCAGCAGCTTAGATTTGGGGGTGTCCTACGAGCAGTACTTC. Residues: CASSLDLGVSYEQYF.

This clonotype was counted between two and nine times. V and J are TRBV20-1 and TRBJ2-4; weak D call: TRBD1 (6 bases). Per germline, CDR1 DFQATT and CDR2 SNEGSKA (reference sequence). The CDR3 runs 13 residues. The germline V and J ends were trimmed by 5 bases and 6 bases, with 14 bases remaining between them. CDR3 amino acids: CSAAKTGLNIQYF. The CDR3 DNA reads TGCAGTGCTGCCAAGACAGGACTAAACATTCAGTACTTC.

This clonotype was observed at least ten times. The J gene is TRBJ2-3, the V gene TRBV29-1; 7 nucleotides line up with TRBD2. The germline gives CDR1 SQVTM, CDR2 ANQGSEA. This CDR3 has 13 amino acids. Trimming cost V 7 bases and J 4 bases; bases outside gene matches: 8. The CDR3 reads CSGGLVLSDTQYF. In DNA form, the CDR3 reads TGCAGCGGAGGACTAGTACTGTCAGATACGCAGTATTTT.

The chain recombines TRBV20-1 with TRBJ2-7; possibly TRBD1 or TRBD2 for D (5 bases each). CDR3 size: 14 residues. Germline-derived CDR1 and CDR2 are DFQATT and SNEGSKA (reference sequence). Trimming pared 1 base from V and 2 bases from J, leaving 12 bases between. As DNA, the CDR3 is TGCAGTGCTAGAGTCCCCGGGGCCACCTACGAGCAGTACTTC. Residues: CSARVPGATYEQYF.

The J gene is TRBJ2-7, the V gene TRBV9, with 8 bases fitting TRBD1. V gave up 0 bases and J gave up 3 bases; unmatched junction bases: 5. The germline V gene encodes CDR1 SGDLS and CDR2 YYNGEE. This CDR3 is built from 15 residues. This chain's CDR3 is CASSVAPDRDYEQYF. The CDR3 DNA is TGTGCCAGCAGCGTAGCGCCGGACAGGGACTACGAGCAGTACTTC.

The chain combines TRBV5-1 with TRBJ2-2; D perhaps matches TRBD2 (6 bases). The V gene lost 3 bases and the J gene lost 3 bases, with 12 bases spanning the gap. The CDR3 is 15 amino acids. Germline CDR1 reads SGHRS; CDR2 reads YFSETQ. The CDR3 bases are TGCGCCAGCAGCTCATTAGCGGCGGACACCGGGGAGCTGTTTTTT. Translated: CASSSLAADTGELFF.

V gene TRBV7-8 combines with J gene TRBJ2-7, with D maybe TRBD2 (6 bases). CDR3 length equals 14 residues. V lost 5 bases and J lost 7, with 18 bases in between. The V gene's germline CDR1 is SGHVS and CDR2 FQNEAQ. The CDR3 DNA follows: TGTGCCAGCAGCCCCCGGGACTGGCCCTTAGAGCAGTACTTC. Amino acids: CASSPRDWPLEQYF.

A single count supports this clonotype. J is TRBJ2-5 and V is TRBV6-2 or TRBV6-3; D is unresolved. Trimming stripped 0 bases from V and 2 bases from J, with 10 bases between. There are 15 residues in the CDR3. Germline assignment: CDR1 MNHEY and CDR2 SVGEGT. CDR3 amino acids: CASSYSRPPQETQYF. The DNA for the CDR3 is TGTGCCAGCAGTTACTCGAGGCCCCCGCAAGAGACCCAGTACTTC.

CDR3 sequence (DNA): TGTGCCAGCAGTCGAATGGGGTTTTGGACAGGGGAAAACATTCAGTACTTC. The encoded protein is CASSRMGFWTGENIQYF. The chain employs TRBV11-2 and TRBJ2-4, with 9 bases aligning to TRBD1. The CDR3 totals 17 residues. V was pared by 6 bases and J by 5 bases, with 14 bases of the junction left unmatched. Germline values: CDR1 SGHAT, CDR2 FQNNGV. The full variable domain, with the rest looked up from reference TRBV11-2 and TRBJ2-4, is EAGVAQSPRYKIIEKRQSVAFWCNPISGHATLYWYQQILGQGPKLLIQFQNNGVVDDSQLPKDRFSAERLKGVDSTLKIQPAKLEDSAVYLCASSRMGFWTGENIQYFGAGTRLSVL.

V usage is TRBV5-1 and J usage is TRBJ2-3; D is undetermined. CDR3 length: 14 amino acids. Trimming shortened V by 4 bases and J by 1 base, and 10 bases separated the two germline ends. Germline V lookup: CDR1 SGHRS, CDR2 YFSETQ. DNA for the CDR3: TGCGCCAGCAGCACTCGAAGGGGCACAGATACGCAGTATTTT. This encodes CASSTRRGTDTQYF.

The chain employs TRBV7-8 and TRBJ2-2; D is unclear. Trimming left V 0 bases short and J 7 bases short, with 12 bases between. Germline V gene lookup returns CDR1 SGHVS and CDR2 FQNEAQ. The CDR3 consists of 15 residues. CDR3 in amino acids: CASSLASARYGELFF. For the CDR3, the DNA is TGTGCCAGCAGCTTAGCGTCGGCTAGATACGGGGAGCTGTTTTTT.

In its sample, this clonotype was seen many times. This chain connects TRBV4-2 to TRBJ1-5; possible D gene TRBD1, 6 bases. Trimming removed 0 bases at V and 5 bases at J, with 11 bases between. The germline V gene has CDR1 LGHNA and CDR2 YNFKEQ. The CDR3 is 15 residues long. CDR3 loop: CASSQDVGAYQPQHF. CDR3 DNA: TGTGCCAGCAGCCAAGATGTGGGGGCCTATCAGCCCCAGCATTTT.